This T cell receptor beta chain was documented in a study of spatial heterogeneity in lung cancer. Study in general: Averaged across combinations, each unique TCR and UMI pairing appeared more than ten times in raw reads, which were uncorrected.

Notes on the study in general: There were more appearances of ubiquitous expanded tumor TCRs in blood at resection than at follow-up.

Every individual TCR cDNA molecule carried its own unique molecular identifier, which allowed correction of PCR and sequencing errors. TCRdb analysed the 5' RACE reads with MiXCR anew, one entry per CDR3 protein. The sample lists some 64,000 distinct CDR3 sequences; about 8% were seen once. With 2 bases removed from V and 0 bases from J, the gap between germline ends came to 7 bases. The CDR3 loop spans 14 amino acids. About this clonotype itself: As yet, its antigen is unknown.

Time point described: sample taken at primary tumor resection. Unsorted whole RNA samples from tumor, nontumor lung or frozen PBMC were sequenced. Samples came from about 72 TRACERx patients with untreated early-stage lung cancer. The TCR comes from a female donor with early-stage non-small cell lung cancer. This chain joins TRBV12-3 or TRBV12-4 and TRBJ2-5; tentatively, D is TRBD2 (6 bases). Specimen: PBMCs, collected at surgery. CDR3 nucleotides: TGTGCCAGCAGTTTAAGGACTAACCAAGAGACCCAGTACTTC. Translating it yields CASSLRTNQETQYF.